The clone carrying this TCR beta chain was detected once. Per the original methods: From reference gene primer amplification, estimates of nucleated cell counts were derived. Sequenced by immunoSEQ multiplex PCR; TCRdb stores in-frame clones only, minus some. The V and J calls and clone size come from that table; D and trimming were worked out from the DNA. The sample consists of around 380,000 clones, approximately 80% of them appearing once. This sample was included in a study of blood T cell repertoires in COVID-19. The wider study: Donors in the United States, Italy and Spain gave samples during acute or convalescent COVID-19. T cells, B-cell-depleted T cells, or PBMCs supplied cDNA or gDNA.

Germline CDR1 is SGHRS and CDR2 is YFSETQ. The CDR3 runs 14 residues. The junction had 4 bases not matched to a gene; V was cut back by 5 bases and J by 0 bases. Sequencing was carried out using peripheral blood. The rearrangement links TRBV5-1 to TRBJ1-1; 7 positions match TRBD1. The clonotype originates from a human donor with acute or convalescent COVID-19. The donor label of this sample is uncertain. CDR3 sequence (DNA): TGCGCCAGCAGTCCGACAGGGATGAACACTGAAGCTTTCTTT. This translates into CASSPTGMNTEAFF.